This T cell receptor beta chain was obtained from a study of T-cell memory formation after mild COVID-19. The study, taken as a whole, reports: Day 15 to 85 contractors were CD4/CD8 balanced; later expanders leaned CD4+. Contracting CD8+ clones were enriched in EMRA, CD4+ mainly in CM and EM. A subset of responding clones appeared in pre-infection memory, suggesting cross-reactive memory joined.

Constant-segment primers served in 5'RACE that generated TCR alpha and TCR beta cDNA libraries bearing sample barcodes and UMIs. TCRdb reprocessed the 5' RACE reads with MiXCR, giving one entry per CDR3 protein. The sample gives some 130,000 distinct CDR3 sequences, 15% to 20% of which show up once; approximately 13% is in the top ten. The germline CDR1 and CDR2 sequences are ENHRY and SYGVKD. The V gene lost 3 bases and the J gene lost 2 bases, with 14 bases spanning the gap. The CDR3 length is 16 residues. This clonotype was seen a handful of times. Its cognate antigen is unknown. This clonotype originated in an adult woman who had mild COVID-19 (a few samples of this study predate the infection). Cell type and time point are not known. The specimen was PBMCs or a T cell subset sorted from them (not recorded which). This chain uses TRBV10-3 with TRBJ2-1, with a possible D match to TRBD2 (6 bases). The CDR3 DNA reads TGTGCCATCAGTGAAAGGGAGCGGGCGACCTACAATGAGCAGTTCTTC. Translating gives CAISERERATYNEQFF.